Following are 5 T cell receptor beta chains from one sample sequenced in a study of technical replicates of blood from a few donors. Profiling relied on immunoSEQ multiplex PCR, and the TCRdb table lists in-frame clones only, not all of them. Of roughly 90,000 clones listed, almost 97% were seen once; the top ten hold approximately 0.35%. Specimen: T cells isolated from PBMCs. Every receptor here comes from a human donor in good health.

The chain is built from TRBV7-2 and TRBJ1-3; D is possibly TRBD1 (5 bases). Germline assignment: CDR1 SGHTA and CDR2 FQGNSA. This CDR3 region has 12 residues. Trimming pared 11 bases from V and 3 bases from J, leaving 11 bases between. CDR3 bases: TGTGCCTCCGGGGGAGGTGGAAACACCATATATTTT. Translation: CASGGGGNTIYF.

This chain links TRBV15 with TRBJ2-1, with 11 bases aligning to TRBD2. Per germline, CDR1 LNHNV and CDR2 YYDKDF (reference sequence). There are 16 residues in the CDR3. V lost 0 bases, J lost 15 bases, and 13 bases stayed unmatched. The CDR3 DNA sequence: TGTGCCACCAGCAGAGATATAACTAGCGGGAGTGCCGGGCTGTTCTTC. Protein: CATSRDITSGSAGLFF.

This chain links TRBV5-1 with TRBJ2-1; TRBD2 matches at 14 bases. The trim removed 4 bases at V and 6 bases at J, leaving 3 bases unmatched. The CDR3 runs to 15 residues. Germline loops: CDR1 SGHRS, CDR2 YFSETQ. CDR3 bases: TGCGCCAGCAGCCAGACTAGCGGGAGGGCCAATGAGCAGTTCTTC. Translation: CASSQTSGRANEQFF.

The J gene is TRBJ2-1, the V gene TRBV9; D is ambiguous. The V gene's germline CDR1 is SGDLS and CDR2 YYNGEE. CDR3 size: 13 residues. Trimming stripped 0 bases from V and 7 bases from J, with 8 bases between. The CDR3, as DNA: TGTGCCAGCAGCGTAGGGCTCCTTAATGAGCAGTTCTTC. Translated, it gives CASSVGLLNEQFF.

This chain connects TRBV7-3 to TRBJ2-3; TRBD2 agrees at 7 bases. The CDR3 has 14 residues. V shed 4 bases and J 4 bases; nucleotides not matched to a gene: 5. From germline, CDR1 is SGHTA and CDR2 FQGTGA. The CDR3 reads CASSWGGSPDTQYF. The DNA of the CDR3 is TGTGCCAGCAGCTGGGGCGGGAGCCCAGATACGCAGTATTTT.